The 12 T cell receptor beta chains below come from one sample, sequenced in a study of Ad26.COV2.S vaccination and SARS-CoV-2 variants. Treatment defined: 15 to 20 received Ad26.COV2.S at low or high dose, single or two shots; about 5 received placebo; per-sample allocation not given. Sample collection was performed on day 63 after the first vaccine or placebo injection. TCRdb keeps only in-frame clones here, not all; method: immunoSEQ multiplex PCR. Counted here are about 680,000 clones, around 90% occurring once; the ten biggest clones make up approximately 1.5%. Specimen: peripheral blood, collected in a trial of Ad26.COV2.S vaccine versus placebo. These receptor sequences come from a person aged 18-60 years who received the Ad26.COV2.S COVID-19 vaccine or a placebo.

The table lists this clone with a count of one. V usage is TRBV27 and J usage is TRBJ1-4; D is perhaps TRBD1 (5 bases). The germline CDR1 and CDR2 sequences are MNHEY and SMNVEV (reference sequence). This CDR3 has 14 amino acids. V gave up 5 bases and J gave up 3 bases, with 10 bases separating them. CDR3 sequence reads: CASSLQGANEKLFF. CDR3 nucleotide sequence: TGTGCCAGCAGTCTGCAGGGCGCTAATGAAAAACTGTTTTTT.

V is TRBV2 and J is TRBJ1-5, with 9 nucleotides matching TRBD1. CDR1 and CDR2 (germline): SNHLY, FYNNEI. The J segment lost 2 bases and the V segment lost 6 bases, leaving 5 bases of the junction unmatched. The CDR3 has 15 residues. The CDR3, as DNA: TGTGCCAGCAGGGACAGGGGAGGGGGCAATCAGCCCCAGCATTTT. Protein sequence: CASRDRGGGNQPQHF.

In its sample, this clone was seen once. The rearrangement uses TRBV24-1 and TRBJ2-7; 11 nucleotides line up with TRBD1. Germline V gene lookup returns CDR1 KGHDR and CDR2 SFDVKD. CDR3 length: 16 residues. The junction had 9 bases not matched to a gene; V was cut back by 4 bases and J by 5 bases. The CDR3 region is CATSDFGTGGNDEQYF. Written as DNA, the CDR3 is TGTGCCACCAGTGACTTCGGGACAGGGGGAAACGACGAGCAGTACTTC.

The chain recombines TRBV28 with TRBJ2-7; unclear D gene. The CDR3 covers 15 residues. The V gene's germline CDR1 is MDHEN and CDR2 SYDVKM. The V end lost 5 bases, the J end lost 0 bases, and 14 bases lay between the germline ends. The CDR3 DNA reads as TGTGCCAGCAGTCCAGCTAAGGGTCTCTCCTACGAGCAGTACTTC. This sequence encodes CASSPAKGLSYEQYF.

The chain couples TRBV18 to TRBJ1-2; D unresolved. Per germline, CDR1 KGHSH and CDR2 LQKENI. This CDR3 has 12 amino acids. Trimming removed 3 bases at V and 10 bases at J, with 12 bases between. DNA of the CDR3: TGTGCCAGCTCACCTCGGACCGGGAACTACACCTTC. The encoded protein is CASSPRTGNYTF.

V gene TRBV7-2 combines with J gene TRBJ1-3, with 11 bases that match TRBD1. V was pared by 4 bases and J by 7 bases, with 6 bases of the junction left unmatched. CDR3 length equals 15 residues. Germline V lookup: CDR1 SGHTA, CDR2 FQGNSA. The CDR3 loop reads CASSWGQGVGNTIYF. CDR3 nucleotide sequence: TGTGCCAGCAGCTGGGGACAGGGGGTTGGCAACACCATATATTTT.

Comments on this clone: Other DNA sequences in this sample translate to the same CDR3. V and J are TRBV10-3 and TRBJ1-4; 7 bases agree with TRBD1. J gave up 6 bases and V 8 bases, and 12 bases lay outside the gene matches. CDR1 is ENHRY and CDR2 is SYGVKD in the germline V gene. This CDR3 comprises 15 residues. CDR3 residues: CAIRGGTAGDEKLFF. The DNA of the CDR3 is TGTGCCATCCGGGGGGGGACAGCCGGGGATGAAAAACTGTTTTTT.

The V call is TRBV29-1, the J call TRBJ2-1, with 7 bases matching TRBD2. This CDR3 contains 12 residues. The ends lost 3 bases at V and 9 bases at J; junction bases unmatched: 5. Germline V gives CDR1 SQVTM, CDR2 ANQGSEA. The CDR3 DNA sequence: TGCAGCGTTGATATCCTAGCGGTTGAGCAGTTCTTC. The encoded protein is CSVDILAVEQFF.

V usage is TRBV7-4 and J usage is TRBJ1-5; D is undetermined. Trimming removed 3 bases from V and 7 bases from J, with 7 bases in between. Germline V gene sequence: CDR1 SGHVT, CDR2 SQSDAQ. There are 12 residues in the CDR3. CDR3 region: CASSFPDQPQHF. The CDR3 DNA follows: TGTGCCAGCAGCTTCCCGGACCAGCCCCAGCATTTT.

V gene TRBV15 combines with J gene TRBJ1-4; weak D call: TRBD1 (6 bases). Germline values: CDR1 LNHNV, CDR2 YYDKDF (reference sequence). The CDR3 extends over 19 amino acids. V lost 0 bases and J lost 5, with 22 bases in between. The CDR3 sequence is CATSRDRPGQYRGNEKLFF. CDR3 bases: TGTGCCACCAGCAGAGACCGACCGGGACAATATAGAGGAAATGAAAAACTGTTTTTT.

J is TRBJ1-4 and V is TRBV4-2; tentative D call: TRBD1 (5 bases). V was trimmed by 4 bases and J by 8 bases, leaving 20 bases between them. Looked up from germline, CDR1 is LGHNA and CDR2 is YNFKEQ. The CDR3 totals 16 residues. CDR3 loop: CASSPRVDGGNEKLFF. The CDR3 nucleotides are TGTGCCAGCAGCCCCCGGGTGGACGGGGGTAACGAAAAACTGTTTTTT.

The chain joins TRBV14 to TRBJ2-3, with D unresolved. The ends were cut back, 0 bases at V and 5 bases at J, with 15 bases in the middle. CDR1 is SGHDN, CDR2 FVKESK, per germline. This CDR3 is 16 amino acids long. The DNA for the CDR3 is TGTGCCAGCAGCCAAGACTTCCTTGCGGCGAGAGATACGCAGTATTTT. Protein sequence: CASSQDFLAARDTQYF.